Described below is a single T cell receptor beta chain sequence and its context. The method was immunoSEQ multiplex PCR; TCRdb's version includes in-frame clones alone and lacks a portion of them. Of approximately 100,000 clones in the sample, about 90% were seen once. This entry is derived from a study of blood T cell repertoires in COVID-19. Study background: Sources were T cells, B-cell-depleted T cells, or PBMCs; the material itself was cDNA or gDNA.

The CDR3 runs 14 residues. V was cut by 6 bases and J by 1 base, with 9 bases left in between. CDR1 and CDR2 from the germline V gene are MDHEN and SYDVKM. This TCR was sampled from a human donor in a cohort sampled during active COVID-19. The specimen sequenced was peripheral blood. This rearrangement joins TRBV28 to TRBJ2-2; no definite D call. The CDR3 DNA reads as TGTGCCAGCAGAATAGCCGGGAACACCGGGGAGCTGTTTTTT. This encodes CASRIAGNTGELFF.